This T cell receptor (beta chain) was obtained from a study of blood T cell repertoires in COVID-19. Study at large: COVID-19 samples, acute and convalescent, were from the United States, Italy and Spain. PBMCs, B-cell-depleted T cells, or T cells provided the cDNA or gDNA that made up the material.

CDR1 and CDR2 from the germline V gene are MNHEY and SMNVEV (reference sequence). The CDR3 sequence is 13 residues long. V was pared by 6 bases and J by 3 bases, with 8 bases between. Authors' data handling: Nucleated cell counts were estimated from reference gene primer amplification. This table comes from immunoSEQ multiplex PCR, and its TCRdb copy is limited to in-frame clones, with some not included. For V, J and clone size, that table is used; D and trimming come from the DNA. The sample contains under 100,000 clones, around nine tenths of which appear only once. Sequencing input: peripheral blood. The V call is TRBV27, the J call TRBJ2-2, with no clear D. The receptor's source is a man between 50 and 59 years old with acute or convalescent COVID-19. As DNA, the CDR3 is TGTGCCAGCAGGAGACTTGACACCGGGGAGCTGTTTTTT. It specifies CASRRLDTGELFF.